The clone carrying this T cell receptor beta chain was counted only a few times. Its target is not known. The sample is drawn from a study of blood T cells in healthy people across ages. Study findings and constraints: Per-million-T-cell TCR beta diversity fell roughly linearly with age.

Caucasian individuals from Russia who were healthy and aged roughly 6 to 95 acted as donors. Primed by a sample-barcoded 5' primer and a J-beta primer mix, a second PCR proceeded for about 7 to 11 cycles. A template-switch adaptor with 12 random nucleotides tagged each cDNA molecule. Every sample gave at least 3 million paired-end reads containing CDR3. TCRdb redid the calling of the 5' RACE reads with MiXCR, one entry per CDR3 protein. This sample has 700,000 to 800,000 distinct CDR3 sequences, with around 46% found just once. The sample consisted of blood. The origin of this receptor is a woman aged 55-75 years in good health.

CDR3 bases: TGTGCCAGCAGCCAAGGAGAGGGGGGGTTGGACTATGGCTACACCTTC. It specifies CASSQGEGGLDYGYTF. V usage is TRBV4-2 and J usage is TRBJ1-2; possibly TRBD1 for D (6 bases). This CDR3 is built from 16 residues. Germline assignment: CDR1 LGHNA and CDR2 YNFKEQ. The germline V and J ends were trimmed by 1 base and 3 bases, with 15 bases remaining between them.